In its sample, the clone carrying this T cell receptor beta chain was seen many times. The target antigen is unknown. These data come from a study of neurological immune-mediated disorders. With 10-nucleotide random UMIs included, cDNA was synthesized by 5'RACE. MiXCR, applied by TCRdb to the 5' RACE reads, yields one record per CDR3 protein. The sample yields about 120,000 distinct CDR3 sequences, 3% to 3.5% seen once. Regarding the study as a whole: One related-CDR3 cluster, which may be a signature, held the repertoires of 18 of 34 multiple sclerosis patients after phylogenetic grouping. HTLV-1-associated myelopathy had the most TCR clonal expansion, and multiple sclerosis had the least, less than healthy controls.

This CDR3 contains 14 residues. V gave up 4 bases and J gave up 12 bases; unmatched junction bases: 10. Looked up from germline, CDR1 is KGHSH and CDR2 is LQKENI. 2 million unsorted PBMCs were stored in RNAlater at -80 °C before RNA extraction. The sample comprised PBMCs. The rearrangement uses TRBV18 and TRBJ2-1, with TRBD2 matching 9 bases. This sequence originates from a woman under 40 with multiple sclerosis. CDR3 in DNA: TGTGCCAGCTCACGTAGCGGGAGCGATAGCGGGCAGTTCTTC. This translates into CASSRSGSDSGQFF.